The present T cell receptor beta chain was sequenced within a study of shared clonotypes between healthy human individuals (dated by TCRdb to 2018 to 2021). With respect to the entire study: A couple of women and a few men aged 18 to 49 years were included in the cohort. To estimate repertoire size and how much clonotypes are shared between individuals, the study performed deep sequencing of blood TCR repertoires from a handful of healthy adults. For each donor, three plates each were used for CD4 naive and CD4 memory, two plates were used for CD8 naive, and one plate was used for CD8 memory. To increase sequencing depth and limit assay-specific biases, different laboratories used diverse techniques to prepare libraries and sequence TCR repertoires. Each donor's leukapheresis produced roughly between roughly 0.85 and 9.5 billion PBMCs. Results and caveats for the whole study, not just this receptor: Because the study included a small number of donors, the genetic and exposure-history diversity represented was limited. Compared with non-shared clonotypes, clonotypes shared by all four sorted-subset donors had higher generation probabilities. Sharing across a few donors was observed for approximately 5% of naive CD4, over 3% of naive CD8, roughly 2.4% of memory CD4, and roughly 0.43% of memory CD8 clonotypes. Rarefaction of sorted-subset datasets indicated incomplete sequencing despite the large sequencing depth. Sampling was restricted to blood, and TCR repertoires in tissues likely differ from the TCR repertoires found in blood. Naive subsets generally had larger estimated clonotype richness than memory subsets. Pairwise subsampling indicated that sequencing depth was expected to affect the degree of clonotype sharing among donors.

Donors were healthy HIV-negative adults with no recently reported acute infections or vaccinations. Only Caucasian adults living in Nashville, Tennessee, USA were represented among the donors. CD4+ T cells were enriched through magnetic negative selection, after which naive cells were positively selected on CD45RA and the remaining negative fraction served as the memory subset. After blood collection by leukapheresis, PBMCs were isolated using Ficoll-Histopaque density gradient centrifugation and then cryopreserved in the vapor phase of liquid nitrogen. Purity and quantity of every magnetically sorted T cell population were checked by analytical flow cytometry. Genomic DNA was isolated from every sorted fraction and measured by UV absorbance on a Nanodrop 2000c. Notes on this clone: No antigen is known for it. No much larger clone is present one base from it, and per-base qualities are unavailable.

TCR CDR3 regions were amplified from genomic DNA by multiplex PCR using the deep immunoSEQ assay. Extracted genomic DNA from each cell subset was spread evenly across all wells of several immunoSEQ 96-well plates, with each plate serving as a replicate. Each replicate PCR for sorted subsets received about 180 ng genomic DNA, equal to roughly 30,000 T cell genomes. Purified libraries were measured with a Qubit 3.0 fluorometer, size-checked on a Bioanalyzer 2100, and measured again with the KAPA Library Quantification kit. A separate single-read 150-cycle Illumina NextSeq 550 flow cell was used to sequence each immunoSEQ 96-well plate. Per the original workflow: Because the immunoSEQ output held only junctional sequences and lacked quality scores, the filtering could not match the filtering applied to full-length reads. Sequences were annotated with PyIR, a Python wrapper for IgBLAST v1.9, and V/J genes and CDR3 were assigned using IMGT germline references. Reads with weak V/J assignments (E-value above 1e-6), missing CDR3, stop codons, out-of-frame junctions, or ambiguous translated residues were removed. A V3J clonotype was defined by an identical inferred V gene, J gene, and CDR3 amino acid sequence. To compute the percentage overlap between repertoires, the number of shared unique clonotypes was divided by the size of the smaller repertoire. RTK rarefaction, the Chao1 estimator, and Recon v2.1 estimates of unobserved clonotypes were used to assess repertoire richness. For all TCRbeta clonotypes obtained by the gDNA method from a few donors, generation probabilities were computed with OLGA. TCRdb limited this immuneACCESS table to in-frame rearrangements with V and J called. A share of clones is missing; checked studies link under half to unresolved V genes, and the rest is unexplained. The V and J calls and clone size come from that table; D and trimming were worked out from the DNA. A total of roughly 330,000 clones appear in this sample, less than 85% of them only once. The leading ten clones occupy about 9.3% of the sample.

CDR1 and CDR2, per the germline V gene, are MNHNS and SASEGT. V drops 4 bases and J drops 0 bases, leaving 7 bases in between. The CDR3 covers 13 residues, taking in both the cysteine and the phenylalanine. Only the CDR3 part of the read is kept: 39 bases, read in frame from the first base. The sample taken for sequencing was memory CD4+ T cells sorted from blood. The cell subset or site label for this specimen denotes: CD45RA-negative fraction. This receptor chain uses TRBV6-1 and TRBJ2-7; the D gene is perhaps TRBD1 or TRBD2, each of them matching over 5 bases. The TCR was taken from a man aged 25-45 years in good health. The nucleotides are TGTGCCAGCAGTGGGGACGGCTCCTACGAGCAGTACTTC. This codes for CASSGDGSYEQYF.